This section outlines one T cell receptor beta chain sequence together with its context. This CDR3 spans 15 amino acids. Trimming pared 3 bases from V and 4 bases from J, leaving 13 bases between. CDR1 and CDR2 (germline): SGHRS, YFSETQ. The sample belongs to a study of cytomegalovirus exposure and HLA in healthy donors. PCR used 60 Vbeta primers and 13 Jbeta primers. Only in-frame clones appear in the TCRdb table, and some are missing; sequencing was by immunoSEQ multiplex PCR. In the table there are about 140,000 clones, about 80% of which are singletons. This TCR derives from a male donor in good health and CMV-seropositive. Sequenced: PBMCs. The V and J genes are TRBV5-1 and TRBJ1-4; D might be TRBD1 (6 bases). Here the CDR3 reads CASSYLTGLNEKLFF. CDR3 coding DNA: TGCGCCAGCAGCTACCTGACAGGTCTTAATGAAAAACTGTTTTTT.